The text below deals with one TCR beta chain. This receptor's antigen is unknown. The record has no base qualities; no much larger clone is one base away. The study was a case-control design nested within a healthcare worker cohort in London, UK, with weekly nasopharyngeal swab PCR tests and blood sampling. Healthcare workers were enrolled in the week of the UK lockdown, from 23 to 31 March 2020, and were followed every week for up to roughly 15 weeks. The entry originates in a study of early T cells in non-severe SARS-CoV-2 infection (dated by TCRdb to the early 2020s). In terms of the full investigation: Bulk RNA from unsorted whole blood was used for TCR sequencing, so alpha and beta chains could not be paired.

Study-wide conclusions, independent of this receptor: VDJdb matching was skewed toward anti-spike CD8 responses and likely underestimated virus-specific expansions by missing private and CD4 specificities.

Preparation of the library involved 5' RACE. The run used a NextSeq 500. The TCR library protocol attached unique molecular identifiers to individual cDNA molecules to correct for sequencing error and PCR bias. Sequencing covered both TCR alpha and beta chains, and within each sample the abundances of alpha and beta sequences were tightly co-correlated. In the paper's pipeline: Decombinator V4 was used to perform V gene, J gene and CDR3 annotation of TCR sequences. TCRs were defined as expanded if a significant change between any two time points was detected under a Poisson model with p below 0.0001. Abundances of TCRs were expressed as counts per million after normalisation to the total number of TCRs sequenced in each sample. MAIT TCRs were defined by TRAV1-2 paired with TRAJ12, TRAJ20 or TRAJ33, and iNKT TCRs by TRAV10 paired with TRAJ18. VDJdb, accessed on 1 November 2021, was searched for TCRs annotated for CMV, EBV and SARS-CoV-2, and TCRs annotated for more than one antigen were excluded. Through fastp at Q25 and MiXCR, TCRdb rebuilt clones from the public reads, retaining in-frame beta chains. Rows matching on CDR3 protein sequence are summarized as one entry with the most common DNA and genes. The V and J calls here are based on TCRdb, not the publication. This sample lists tens of thousands of distinct CDR3 sequences; 12% were detected once. The ten largest clonotypes hold about 4.2% of the sample.

V is trimmed back by 7 bases and J by 4 bases, and the junction contains 9 bases that no gene match accounts for. The CDR3 starts with the cysteine, ends with the phenylalanine, and has 15 residues. The only DNA kept is the CDR3, 45 bases in frame from the first base. Here the chain combines TRBV12-3 or TRBV12-4 and TRBJ2-1, with 8 bases in between that match TRBD2. The origin of this receptor is an adult who was a healthcare worker with PCR-confirmed SARS-CoV-2 infection or an uninfected control (not recorded which). Sample: whole blood. Here the CDR3 is given as CASTGETSEYNEQFF. The sequenced DNA is TGTGCCAGCACTGGGGAGACTAGCGAATACAATGAGCAGTTCTTC.